The 29 T cell receptor beta chains in this list originate from one sample, sequenced in a study of human T cells and chemical hapten exposure. In TCRdb, the RACE reads were re-called with MiXCR into one record per CDR3 protein. The sample includes over 300,000 distinct CDR3 sequences, 5% to 6.5% of them seen just once. Described time point: pre-sensitization, week 0. Treatment specified: therapeutic diphenylcyclopropenone sensitization with weekly scalp DPC. This material consisted of whole blood, taken in connection with sensitization to the hapten diphenylcyclopropenone (DPC). Source of these receptors: a woman between 45 and 60 years old with alopecia areata. Some clones in this sample may be carry-over from other donors' samples.

The sample holds a few counts of this clonotype. The chain has TRBV4-1 and TRBJ2-1; no definite D call. This CDR3 is built from 12 residues. Germline values: CDR1 MGHRA, CDR2 YSYEKL. V was pared by 3 bases and J by 10 bases, with 10 bases between. In DNA form, the CDR3 reads TGCGCCAGCAGCCAGTCGACGGCGGAGCAGTTCTTC. It is translated as CASSQSTAEQFF.

V usage is TRBV20-1 and J usage is TRBJ1-3; the D is unclear. The CDR3 has 13 amino acids. V lost 4 bases, J lost 3 bases, and 10 bases lay in between. Germline CDR1 DFQATT, CDR2 SNEGSKA (reference sequence). DNA for the CDR3: TGCAGTGCTACTGAGGGAGGTGGAAACACCATATATTTT. It specifies CSATEGGGNTIYF.

This clonotype was found a few times. The chain recombines TRBV2 with TRBJ2-1, with TRBD2 identical over 11 bases. CDR1 and CDR2 from the germline V gene are SNHLY and FYNNEI. This CDR3 contains 17 residues. Losses at the gene ends were 5 bases for V and 1 base for J; bases not matched to a gene: 7. The CDR3 spells CASSSSGGPISYNEQFF. As DNA, the CDR3 is TGTGCCAGCAGTTCTAGCGGGGGGCCTATTTCCTACAATGAGCAGTTCTTC.

This clonotype came up a few times. V usage is TRBV4-1 and J usage is TRBJ2-2, with 10 bases identical to TRBD2. V shed 4 bases, J shed 5 bases, and the junction held 13 bases outside the gene matches. The CDR3 has 18 amino acids. Germline V lookup: CDR1 MGHRA, CDR2 YSYEKL. CDR3 DNA sequence: TGCGCCAGCAGCCTCAGCGGGGGGGCTCGTGAGTTGACCGGGGAGCTGTTTTTT. Protein: CASSLSGGARELTGELFF.

This clonotype was detected ten times or more. The chain employs TRBV6-1 and TRBJ2-7, with D perhaps matching TRBD2 (5 bases). Germline values: CDR1 MNHNS, CDR2 SASEGT. CDR3 length: 14 amino acids. Trimming stripped 1 base from V and 3 bases from J, with 10 bases between. In DNA form, the CDR3 reads TGTGCCAGCAGTGAAGGGACGAGGGTCTACGAGCAGTACTTC. Its protein is CASSEGTRVYEQYF.

This clonotype was detected many times. The chain joins TRBV4-1 to TRBJ2-7; 8 bases match TRBD2. Germline values: CDR1 MGHRA, CDR2 YSYEKL. The CDR3 covers 14 residues. The V segment lost 6 bases and the J segment 8 bases; nucleotides outside the gene matches: 12. DNA of the CDR3: TGCGCCAGCAGGTCCCGAGCGGGGGTGAGACAGCAGTACTTC. Translating gives CASRSRAGVRQQYF.

This clonotype was counted only a few times. The chain uses TRBV29-1 and TRBJ1-2, with 7 bases fitting TRBD1. Germline trimming cut 7 bases from V and 5 bases from J; bases unmatched to any gene: 7. Per germline, CDR1 SQVTM and CDR2 ANQGSEA. The CDR3 is 12 amino acids. CDR3 coding DNA: TGCAGCGACAGGGACAGAAGATATGGCTACACCTTC. Translated, it gives CSDRDRRYGYTF.

This chain connects TRBV7-2 to TRBJ2-2, with a weak D call TRBD1 (5 bases). The CDR3 is 14 residues long. Trimming stripped 3 bases from V and 5 bases from J, with 10 bases between. CDR1 and CDR2 from the germline V gene are SGHTA and FQGNSA. This CDR3 reads CASSFDSLTGELFF. The CDR3 DNA reads as TGTGCCAGCAGCTTCGACAGCCTTACCGGGGAGCTGTTTTTT. The complete variable domain, with remaining parts taken from reference TRBV7-2 and TRBJ2-2, reads GAGVSQSPSNKVTEKGKDVELRCDPISGHTALYWYRQSLGQGLEFLIYFQGNSAPDKSGLPSDRFSAERTGGSVSTLTIQRTQQEDSAVYLCASSFDSLTGELFFGEGSRLTVL.

This clonotype was seen repeatedly, ten times or more. This chain's CDR3 is CANRVGDEQYF. For the CDR3, the DNA is TGTGCCAATAGGGTTGGGGACGAGCAGTACTTC. The chain joins TRBV10-3 to TRBJ2-7; D is undetermined. The CDR3 runs 11 residues. The germline V gene encodes CDR1 ENHRY and CDR2 SYGVKD. V lost 10 bases to trimming and J lost 5 bases, with 12 bases between them.

The chain has TRBV24-1 and TRBJ2-3; 12 nucleotides line up with TRBD2. The CDR3 is 17 amino acids. The germline gives CDR1 KGHDR, CDR2 SFDVKD. V lost 3 bases, J lost 4 bases, and 7 bases stayed unmatched. The CDR3 protein is CATSDPRLAGVADTQYF. CDR3 bases: TGTGCCACCAGTGATCCGCGACTAGCGGGAGTTGCAGATACGCAGTATTTT.

To note about this clonotype: A much more abundant neighbour one base away suggests this may be a read error. This sequence joins TRBV5-1 and TRBJ2-6, with D tentatively TRBD1 (5 bases). Germline CDR1 reads SGHRS; CDR2 reads YFSETQ. The length of the CDR3 is 15 residues. DNA for the CDR3: TGCGCCAGCAGCTTGGGGGCGTCTGGGGCCATCGTCCTGACTTTC. The encoded protein is CASSLGASGAIVLTF.

This clonotype has ten or more counts. The chain couples TRBV6-6 to TRBJ1-4; unclear D gene. Germline values: CDR1 MNHNY, CDR2 SVGAGI (reference sequence). This CDR3 has 12 amino acids. Trimming left V 8 bases short and J 0 bases short, with 4 bases between. The CDR3 DNA reads as TGTGCCAGCGGAGCAACTAATGAAAAACTGTTTTTT. It specifies CASGATNEKLFF.

The chain recombines TRBV5-6 with TRBJ1-6, with D hard to call. CDR1 SGHDT and CDR2 YYEEEE come from the germline V gene. The CDR3 runs 15 residues. Trimming left V 1 base short and J 3 bases short, with 8 bases between. The CDR3 DNA follows: TGTGCCAGCAGCTTGTCAGGAAACTATAATTCACCCCTCCACTTT. Translated, it gives CASSLSGNYNSPLHF.

This clonotype was seen more than once but under ten times. The V call is TRBV5-6, the J call TRBJ1-2, with 8 bases that match TRBD1. Germline CDR1 reads SGHDT; CDR2 reads YYEEEE. This CDR3 has 14 amino acids. V was clipped by 4 bases and J by 4 bases; unmatched bases: 6. The CDR3 DNA follows: TGTGCCAGCAGCCTGACAGGGGCCGCCTATGGCTACACCTTC. Its protein is CASSLTGAAYGYTF.

V usage is TRBV5-1 and J usage is TRBJ1-1; D is unclear. Germline V gene lookup returns CDR1 SGHRS and CDR2 YFSETQ. The V gene lost 4 bases and the J gene lost 1 base, with 8 bases spanning the gap. The CDR3 runs 13 residues. The CDR3 reads CASSHSANTEAFF. As DNA, the CDR3 is TGCGCCAGCAGCCACTCCGCGAACACTGAAGCTTTCTTT.

As for this clonotype: With a much larger clone just one base away, this may be a read error. The chain employs TRBV12-3 or TRBV12-4 and TRBJ1-1; 9 nucleotides agree with TRBD1. Losses at the gene ends were 6 bases for V and 5 bases for J; bases not matched to a gene: 4. CDR3 length equals 13 residues. CDR3 sequence reads: CASRGTGKTEAFF. As DNA, the CDR3 is TGTGCCAGCAGGGGGACAGGGAAAACTGAAGCTTTCTTT.

This clonotype occurred many times. The genes are TRBV28 and TRBJ2-1; 10 nucleotides line up with TRBD2. The CDR3 has 17 residues. V shed 6 bases and J 2 bases; nucleotides not matched to a gene: 10. Germline values: CDR1 MDHEN, CDR2 SYDVKM. CDR3 in amino acids: CASRGYVAGGPYNEQFF. The CDR3 nucleotides are TGTGCCAGCAGGGGATACGTAGCGGGAGGTCCCTACAATGAGCAGTTCTTC.

The sample holds a few counts of this clonotype. This chain links TRBV20-1 with TRBJ2-3; a weak D match, TRBD2 (5 bases). Germline CDR1 and CDR2: DFQATT and SNEGSKA (reference sequence). V lost 4 bases and J lost 1, with 12 bases in between. The CDR3 contains 14 residues. CDR3 in DNA: TGCAGTGCTAAGACTACTCTTGGCACAGATACGCAGTATTTT. It yields the protein CSAKTTLGTDTQYF.

CDR3 residues: CASSYPGLAGGRETQYF. CDR3 DNA: TGTGCCAGCAGTTACCCGGGACTAGCGGGGGGTAGAGAGACCCAGTACTTC. The chain is built from TRBV6-6 and TRBJ2-5, with 15 nucleotides matching TRBD2. Per germline, CDR1 MNHNY and CDR2 SVGAGI (reference sequence). There are 17 residues in the CDR3. V trimming: 2 bases; J trimming: 4 bases; junction bases outside the gene matches: 5.

This clonotype was seen at least ten times. The chain has TRBV29-1 and TRBJ2-3; D possibly corresponds to TRBD2 (5 bases). This CDR3 has 15 residues. Germline CDR1 SQVTM, CDR2 ANQGSEA. V lost 7 bases and J 0 bases, leaving 17 bases between the germline ends. The CDR3, as DNA: TGCAGCGCCTCCGACGGACTGATTAGCACAGATACGCAGTATTTT. As protein: CSASDGLISTDTQYF.

This clonotype has just a few counts. The chain carries TRBV4-1 and TRBJ2-2; no reliable D call. Germline-derived CDR1 and CDR2 are MGHRA and YSYEKL. The CDR3 sequence is 14 residues long. V shed 4 bases and J shed 0 bases, with 6 bases lying between them. The CDR3 DNA sequence: TGCGCCAGCAGCCGGGGTTCGAACACCGGGGAGCTGTTTTTT. This sequence encodes CASSRGSNTGELFF.

A few counts support this clonotype. The chain recombines TRBV20-1 with TRBJ1-2, with a weak D call TRBD1 (6 bases). Per the germline V gene, CDR1 is DFQATT and CDR2 is SNEGSKA (reference sequence). The CDR3 is 14 residues long. CDR3 amino acids: CRGGTQIANYGYTF. DNA for the CDR3: TGCAGGGGGGGGACACAGATAGCTAACTATGGCTACACCTTC.

This clonotype was recorded at least ten times. V usage is TRBV12-3 or TRBV12-4 and J usage is TRBJ1-2; D perhaps matches TRBD1 (5 bases). This CDR3 has 14 amino acids. The V end lost 3 bases, the J end lost 7 bases, and 15 bases lay between the germline ends. The CDR3 loop is CASSLFLLQGGYTF. The CDR3 coding sequence is TGTGCCAGCAGTTTGTTTCTACTCCAGGGTGGCTACACCTTC.

The sample holds many counts of this clonotype. The chain couples TRBV9 to TRBJ2-3; no firm D call. Germline V CDR1 and CDR2: SGDLS, YYNGEE. V lost 0 bases and J 5 bases, leaving 13 bases between the germline ends. This CDR3 has 15 residues. DNA for the CDR3: TGTGCCAGCAGCGTAGGTGTGACCCAACAAGATACGCAGTATTTT. This codes for CASSVGVTQQDTQYF.

This clonotype was counted ten times or more. The chain combines TRBV29-1 with TRBJ2-7; D is possibly TRBD2 (5 bases). There are 12 residues in the CDR3. Germline-derived CDR1 and CDR2 are SQVTM and ANQGSEA. Trimming shortened V by 6 bases and J by 2 bases, and 11 bases separated the two germline ends. The CDR3 DNA is TGCAGCGTCCGAGCGGAGACCTACGAGCAGTACTTC. The encoded protein is CSVRAETYEQYF.

In its sample, this clonotype was seen a few times. The chain has TRBV29-1 and TRBJ2-1; D is unresolved. The V and J ends lost 0 bases and 7 bases respectively, with 16 bases between them. Germline assignment: CDR1 SQVTM and CDR2 ANQGSEA. This CDR3 has 15 amino acids. CDR3 DNA sequence: TGCAGCGTTGAAGATCGCGGCACCCTAGGGAATGAGCAGTTCTTC. Its protein product is CSVEDRGTLGNEQFF.

This clonotype has just a few counts. The chain recombines TRBV12-3 or TRBV12-4 with TRBJ2-3; 12 bases line up with TRBD2. CDR3 length: 17 amino acids. The V segment lost 3 bases and the J segment 5 bases; nucleotides outside the gene matches: 9. Here the CDR3 reads CASSFTQLAGGRDTQYF. CDR3 DNA sequence: TGTGCCAGCAGTTTCACACAACTAGCGGGAGGAAGAGATACGCAGTATTTT.

This clonotype appeared many times. This chain uses TRBV6-2 or TRBV6-3 with TRBJ2-2; D not certain. The V end was cut by 0 bases, the J end by 6 bases, with 11 bases between. This CDR3 comprises 15 residues. The germline CDR1 and CDR2 sequences are MNHEY and SVGEGT. The CDR3 coding sequence is TGTGCCAGCAGTTACTCGAAAAGTCCGGCCGGGGAGCTGTTTTTT. Its translation: CASSYSKSPAGELFF.

This clonotype was seen ten or more times. This chain joins TRBV6-6 and TRBJ2-7; 9 bases are shared with TRBD2. CDR1 and CDR2 (germline): MNHNY, SVGAGI (reference sequence). The length of the CDR3 is 14 residues. V lost 6 bases, J lost 3 bases, and 6 bases stayed unmatched. The CDR3 loop is CASRRGGPYYEQYF. DNA for the CDR3: TGTGCCAGCAGGCGGGGGGGGCCCTACTACGAGCAGTACTTC.